The 27 T cell receptor beta chains given below trace back to one sample, sequenced in a study of beta chain features in type 1 diabetes. Expressed TCRB transcripts were sequenced, since all the RNA that had been isolated was reverse transcribed. TCRdb's table, derived via immunoSEQ multiplex PCR, lists solely in-frame clones and lacks some. The data contain 900,000 or so clones, roughly 17% of them singletons. Sequencing was carried out using naive CD4+ T cells from blood. Receptors were obtained from a woman younger than 30 in good health.

This clone was found a few times. The gene calls are TRBV6-6 and TRBJ2-3; tentatively, D is TRBD2 (6 bases). The CDR3 has 13 amino acids. V lost 7 bases, J lost 5 bases, and 13 bases lay in between. Germline V gene data show CDR1 as MNHNY and CDR2 as SVGAGI (reference sequence). The DNA of the CDR3 is TGTGCCAGCACGGCGCGGGAAATAGATACGCAGTATTTT. Amino acid sequence: CASTAREIDTQYF.

The chain has TRBV14 and TRBJ2-3; D ambiguous. The CDR3 runs to 16 residues. CDR1 is SGHDN, CDR2 FVKESK, per germline. Trimming stripped 1 base from V and 2 bases from J, with 13 bases between. CDR3 DNA sequence: TGTGCCAGCAGCCAAGTCTTAGGGCGATCCACAGATACGCAGTATTTT. It specifies CASSQVLGRSTDTQYF.

The rearrangement joins TRBV28 to TRBJ1-1, with 7 bases that match TRBD1. CDR3 length: 13 amino acids. The junction had 5 bases not matched to a gene; V was cut back by 3 bases and J by 7 bases. The germline CDR1 and CDR2 sequences are MDHEN and SYDVKM. The CDR3 DNA reads TGTGCCAGCAGTTTCCCGACAGGGCTTGAAGCTTTCTTT. This gives the protein CASSFPTGLEAFF.

This clone was observed a handful of times. The rearrangement links TRBV10-3 to TRBJ2-7, with 10 bases fitting TRBD1. After removal of 6 bases from V and 4 bases from J, the junction contained 6 bases not matched to a gene. The CDR3 length is 14 residues. Germline CDR1 is ENHRY and CDR2 is SYGVKD. The CDR3 coding sequence is TGTGCCATCAGCATGGGGACAGGGGTTTACGAGCAGTACTTC. This gives the protein CAISMGTGVYEQYF.

The rearrangement uses TRBV18 and TRBJ2-7; D assignment may be TRBD1 or TRBD2 (5 bases each). Per germline, CDR1 KGHSH and CDR2 LQKENI. Trimming took off 4 bases at V and 7 bases at J, with 23 bases between the two ends. CDR3 length: 16 residues. CDR3: CASSLLEGTMSREQYF. The CDR3 region has the DNA TGTGCCAGCTCACTTCTTGAGGGGACGATGTCGAGGGAGCAGTACTTC.

This clone was seen a handful of times. The CDR3 sequence is CASSAGRGPTGELFF. The CDR3 nucleotides are TGTGCCAGCAGCGCAGGAAGGGGGCCCACCGGGGAGCTGTTTTTT. The genes are TRBV27 and TRBJ2-2; 7 bases map to TRBD1. Trimming at V came to 6 bases and at J to 4 bases, leaving 8 bases not matched to a gene. There are 15 residues in the CDR3. CDR1 and CDR2 (germline): MNHEY, SMNVEV (reference sequence).

This clone was seen a handful of times. The V and J genes are TRBV2 and TRBJ1-3; TRBD1 might be the D (5 bases). Trimming took off 7 bases at V and 0 bases at J, with 10 bases between the two ends. Germline V gene data show CDR1 as SNHLY and CDR2 as FYNNEI. There are 14 residues in the CDR3. The CDR3 reads CASTDTLSGNTIYF. For the CDR3, the DNA is TGTGCCAGCACGGACACTCTCTCTGGAAACACCATATATTTT.

The J gene is TRBJ2-5, the V gene TRBV13; D gene uncertain. Judging by the DNA end, TRBJ2-7 fits better; the J call may be wrong. The CDR3 length is 11 residues. CDR1 is PRHDT, CDR2 FYEKMQ, per germline (reference sequence). The CDR3 DNA is TGTGCCAGCAGCTTTCGGCACGAGCAGTACTTC. Its protein is CASSFRHEQYF.

This clone appeared a few times. The chain couples TRBV7-2 to TRBJ2-7; 12 positions agree with TRBD1. This CDR3 has 16 residues. V was pared by 1 base and J by 6 bases, with 7 bases of the junction left unmatched. The V gene's germline CDR1 is SGHTA and CDR2 FQGNSA. The CDR3 nucleotides are TGTGCCAGCAGCTTAGGACGGGACAGGGGGCGCGGCGAGCAGTACTTC. It codes for CASSLGRDRGRGEQYF.

J is TRBJ1-1 and V is TRBV7-2; 9 positions match TRBD1. V shed 0 bases, J shed 11 bases, and the junction held 7 bases outside the gene matches. Germline-derived CDR1 and CDR2 are SGHTA and FQGNSA. The CDR3 consists of 14 residues. Written as DNA, the CDR3 is TGTGCCAGCAGCTTAGCGGGTGGACAGGGGAAGGCTTTCTTT. Its translation: CASSLAGGQGKAFF.

This clone was observed a few times. This rearrangement joins TRBV2 to TRBJ2-4; D unresolved. Germline V gene sequence: CDR1 SNHLY, CDR2 FYNNEI. Trimming left V 8 bases short and J 1 base short, with 12 bases between. The CDR3 loop spans 14 amino acids. The CDR3 DNA reads as TGTGCCAGCGGCAGAACCCGGGCCAAAAACATTCAGTACTTC. This translates into CASGRTRAKNIQYF.

The table lists this clone with a few counts. The chain employs TRBV28 and TRBJ2-1, with TRBD2 as a possible D gene (6 bases). Germline CDR1 reads MDHEN; CDR2 reads SYDVKM. The CDR3 sequence is 12 residues long. V lost 1 base and J lost 12, with 10 bases in between. The CDR3 here is CASSLSSGLQFF. CDR3 sequence (DNA): TGTGCCAGCAGTTTATCATCGGGACTGCAGTTCTTC. Drawing the rest from reference TRBV28 and TRBJ2-1, the complete variable domain is DVKVTQSSRYLVKRTGEKVFLECVQDMDHENMFWYRQDPGLGLRLIYFSYDVKMKEKGDIPEGYSVSREKKERFSLILESASTNQTSMYLCASSLSSGLQFFGPGTRLTVL.

This clone was counted only a few times. The chain has TRBV18 and TRBJ1-3; D gene ambiguous. CDR1 and CDR2 from the germline V gene are KGHSH and LQKENI. Trimming cost V 6 bases and J 0 bases, with 12 bases left between them. There are 15 residues in the CDR3. CDR3 residues: CASSPSEISGNTIYF. CDR3 coding DNA: TGTGCCAGCTCCCCTTCTGAGATCTCTGGAAACACCATATATTTT.

The chain is built from TRBV4-3 and TRBJ2-2, with 13 bases that match TRBD2. Germline trimming cut 0 bases from V and 4 bases from J; bases unmatched to any gene: 14. CDR1 LGHNA and CDR2 YSLEER come from the germline V gene. The CDR3 covers 21 residues. In DNA form, the CDR3 reads TGCGCCAGCAGCCAAGAATCTCGCATGAAGGGGACTAGCGGGATCACCGGGGAGCTGTTTTTT. Translation gives CASSQESRMKGTSGITGELFF.

This clone was counted at least ten times. The chain links TRBV28 to TRBJ2-1, with 8 bases fitting TRBD1. Germline CDR1 reads MDHEN; CDR2 reads SYDVKM. The CDR3 extends over 14 amino acids. With 6 bases clipped from V and 0 bases from J, the junction kept 1 base outside the gene matches. The CDR3 protein is CASRGQVSYNEQFF. DNA for the CDR3: TGTGCCAGCAGGGGACAGGTCTCCTACAATGAGCAGTTCTTC.

This clone was seen a handful of times. This chain links TRBV7-9 with TRBJ2-7; D may be TRBD1 (5 bases). The germline V gene has CDR1 SEHNR and CDR2 FQNEAQ (reference sequence). V was cut by 3 bases and J by 6 bases, with 9 bases left in between. There are 12 residues in the CDR3. The CDR3 sequence: CASSLQGPEQYF. The CDR3 bases are TGTGCCAGCAGCTTGCAGGGCCCCGAGCAGTACTTC.

This sequence joins TRBV5-4 and TRBJ2-6; tentatively, D is TRBD1 (6 bases). Germline-derived CDR1 and CDR2 are SGHNT and YYREEE (reference sequence). The length of the CDR3 is 18 residues. Trimming cost V 4 bases and J 6 bases, with 23 bases left between them. The CDR3 nucleotides read TGTGCCAGCAGCCCTGAAGGGGGAACCCCCTTGGAGGCCAACGTCCTGACTTTC. It codes for CASSPEGGTPLEANVLTF.

This chain uses TRBV7-8 with TRBJ2-1, with D possibly being TRBD1 (6 bases). The length of the CDR3 is 14 residues. Germline CDR1 is SGHVS and CDR2 is FQNEAQ. V lost 5 bases to trimming and J lost 10 bases, with 18 bases between them. The CDR3 loop is CASSHHRQVNEQFF. The CDR3 region has the DNA TGTGCCAGCAGCCACCATAGACAGGTCAACGAGCAGTTCTTC.

The rearrangement links TRBV10-2 to TRBJ1-3; no clear D gene. V lost 3 bases and J lost 8, with 14 bases in between. This CDR3 is 14 amino acids long. CDR1 and CDR2 from the germline V gene are WSHSY and SAAADI. DNA of the CDR3: TGCGCCAGCAGTGATGGTGGACGGTTGTACACCATATATTTT. The encoded protein is CASSDGGRLYTIYF.

This clone was detected a few times. The V call is TRBV7-2, the J call TRBJ2-2; tentative D call: TRBD2 (6 bases). Per germline, CDR1 SGHTA and CDR2 FQGNSA. Trimming removed 5 bases from V and 7 bases from J, with 14 bases in between. The CDR3 length is 14 residues. The CDR3 DNA is TGTGCCAGCAGCCCGTTCAGCGGGCACGGGGAGCTGTTTTTT. Protein sequence: CASSPFSGHGELFF.

V gene TRBV5-4 combines with J gene TRBJ2-5, with 7 bases lining up with TRBD1. This CDR3 has 13 amino acids. The J segment lost 3 bases and the V segment lost 4 bases, leaving 3 bases of the junction unmatched. Per the germline V gene, CDR1 is SGHNT and CDR2 is YYREEE (reference sequence). The CDR3 loop reads CASSPDREETQYF. CDR3 bases: TGTGCCAGCAGCCCCGACAGGGAAGAGACCCAGTACTTC. Full variable domain (rest looked up from reference TRBV5-4 and TRBJ2-5): ETGVTQSPTHLIKTRGQQVTLRCSSQSGHNTVSWYQQALGQGPQFIFQYYREEENGRGNFPPRFSGLQFPNYSSELNVNALELDDSALYLCASSPDREETQYFGPGTRLLVL.

This clone was picked up a small number of times. CDR3 loop: CASSPGLIYEQYF. The CDR3 nucleotides are TGTGCCAGCTCACCCGGACTCATCTACGAGCAGTACTTC. This chain uses TRBV18 with TRBJ2-7, with D possibly TRBD2 on 5 matching bases. The V end was cut by 3 bases, the J end by 3 bases, with 9 bases between. CDR1 is KGHSH and CDR2 is LQKENI in the germline V gene. CDR3 length: 13 residues.

The rearrangement joins TRBV11-3 to TRBJ2-7; D tentatively fits TRBD1 or TRBD2 (5 bases each). From germline, CDR1 is SGHNT and CDR2 YENEEA. This CDR3 contains 13 residues. V lost 4 bases to trimming and J lost 3 bases, with 10 bases between them. DNA of the CDR3: TGTGCCAGCAGCTGGGACGCTAACTACGAGCAGTACTTC. Translated, it gives CASSWDANYEQYF.

The chain couples TRBV7-2 to TRBJ2-2, with 12 nucleotides matching TRBD2. CDR1 is SGHTA and CDR2 is FQGNSA in the germline V gene. J gave up 5 bases and V 7 bases, and 8 bases lay outside the gene matches. The length of the CDR3 is 16 residues. The CDR3 DNA is TGTGCCAGCACCCCGGGCGGGACTAGCGGGACCGGGGAGCTGTTTTTT. Protein sequence: CASTPGGTSGTGELFF.

This clone was counted between two and nine times. This chain connects TRBV10-3 to TRBJ1-2, with a weak D call TRBD1 (5 bases). Germline-derived CDR1 and CDR2 are ENHRY and SYGVKD. The CDR3 contains 13 residues. V lost 1 base to trimming and J lost 6 bases, with 9 bases between them. CDR3 DNA: TGTGCCATCAGTGAGTGGGGCCGGGATGGCTACACCTTC. Protein product: CAISEWGRDGYTF.

This clone has just one count. Other DNA variants within this sample encode the same CDR3. The chain carries TRBV9 and TRBJ2-3, with D tentatively TRBD1 (5 bases). The CDR3 contains 14 residues. In germline, CDR1 is SGDLS, CDR2 YYNGEE. V dropped 2 bases and J dropped 0 bases, with 7 bases sitting between them. CDR3 coding DNA: TGTGCCAGCAGCGTGCAGGGTAGCACAGATACGCAGTATTTT. Translation gives CASSVQGSTDTQYF.

CDR3 sequence (DNA): TGTGCCACTCTGGGGAGCTCCTACAATGAGCAGTTCTTC. Translated, it gives CATLGSSYNEQFF. The rearrangement links TRBV10-3 to TRBJ2-1; D is possibly TRBD2 (5 bases). The germline gives CDR1 ENHRY, CDR2 SYGVKD. This CDR3 has 13 residues. Trimming cost V 10 bases and J 0 bases, with 10 bases left between them.